This T cell receptor beta chain is from a study of cytomegalovirus exposure and HLA in healthy donors. Broader study findings: Associated with cytomegalovirus, according to the listing, were 150 to 200 TCR beta chains.

This clone was found a few times. Its antigen is still unknown. The CDR3 has 14 amino acids. Germline V gene sequence: CDR1 SGHNT, CDR2 YYREEE (reference sequence). The PCR had 60 Vbeta and 13 Jbeta primers. The repertoire was sequenced with immunoSEQ multiplex PCR; TCRdb's copy has only in-frame clones and lacks some. The table includes approximately 150,000 clones, approximately 84% detected once. The chain employs TRBV5-4 and TRBJ2-5; 9 positions match TRBD1. TRBJ2-7 explains the end of the DNA better; the J call may be wrong. Specimen: PBMCs. The TCR was taken from a man aged 25-45 years in good health and CMV-seronegative. CDR3 in amino acids: CASSPSGQGYEQYF. The CDR3 region has the DNA TGTGCCAGCAGCCCCTCGGGACAGGGCTACGAGCAGTACTTC.